Each of the 27 T cell receptor beta chains below was sequenced from the same sample in a study of blood T cell repertoires in COVID-19. Sequencing used immunoSEQ multiplex PCR; TCRdb keeps in-frame clones, though not all of them. The table shows more than 80,000 clones, with roughly four fifths occurring only once. Sequencing was performed on peripheral blood. All receptors come from a man over 45 with active or convalescent COVID-19.

The gene calls are TRBV5-6 and TRBJ1-6; 8 bases are shared with TRBD1. After removal of 4 bases from V and 5 bases from J, the junction contained 8 bases not matched to a gene. CDR1 is SGHDT and CDR2 is YYEEEE in the germline V gene. The CDR3 runs 16 residues. DNA of the CDR3: TGTGCCAGCAGCCTCAGGGGGCGATACGATAATTCACCCCTCCACTTT. Residues: CASSLRGRYDNSPLHF.

This clone was detected once. The rearrangement joins TRBV6-1 to TRBJ1-6, with D uncertain. The CDR3 loop spans 15 amino acids. The ends were cut back, 1 base at V and 9 bases at J, with 13 bases in the middle. Germline-derived CDR1 and CDR2 are MNHNS and SASEGT. The CDR3 loop reads CASSEGDTETSPLHF. The CDR3 DNA reads TGTGCCAGCAGTGAAGGAGACACCGAGACTTCACCCCTCCACTTT.

The V and J genes are TRBV2 and TRBJ2-2; TRBD1 aligns across 7 bases. The CDR3 runs to 14 residues. V lost 4 bases, J lost 4 bases, and 3 bases stayed unmatched. Germline V gives CDR1 SNHLY, CDR2 FYNNEI. CDR3 sequence (DNA): TGTGCCAGCAGTGGAAGGGGGCGCACCGGGGAGCTGTTTTTT. Its translation: CASSGRGRTGELFF.

This sequence joins TRBV28 and TRBJ1-4; 9 nucleotides line up with TRBD1. V was pared by 7 bases and J by 7 bases, with 7 bases of the junction left unmatched. From germline, CDR1 is MDHEN and CDR2 SYDVKM. The CDR3 is 14 amino acids. DNA of the CDR3: TGTGCCAGCACCTCGGGACAGGGACGTGAAAAACTGTTTTTT. It is translated as CASTSGQGREKLFF.

The chain combines TRBV3-1 (or the pseudogene TRBV3-2) with TRBJ2-3; tentative D call: TRBD1 (6 bases). V lost 5 bases and J 2 bases, leaving 11 bases between the germline ends. The V gene's germline CDR1 is LGHDT and CDR2 YNNKEL (reference sequence). The CDR3 sequence is 14 residues long. CDR3: CASSFTGTTDTQYF. The CDR3 DNA is TGTGCCAGCAGCTTTACAGGGACCACAGATACGCAGTATTTT.

This clone came up once. The chain is built from TRBV13 and TRBJ2-1; 9 bases map to TRBD1. CDR1 PRHDT and CDR2 FYEKMQ come from the germline V gene (reference sequence). CDR3 size: 15 residues. With V trimmed by 8 bases and J by 5 bases, 10 bases remained unmatched. In DNA form, the CDR3 reads TGTGCCAGCCCCCCTGGGACAGGGCATAACAATGAGCAGTTCTTC. This translates into CASPPGTGHNNEQFF.

The chain is built from TRBV5-1 and TRBJ2-2; no clear D. V was cut by 5 bases and J by 5 bases, with 10 bases left in between. The CDR3 runs 13 residues. Germline CDR1 reads SGHRS; CDR2 reads YFSETQ. The CDR3 spells CASRSQETGELFF. The DNA of the CDR3 is TGCGCCAGCAGATCCCAGGAAACCGGGGAGCTGTTTTTT. The full variable domain, with the rest looked up from reference TRBV5-1 and TRBJ2-2, is KAGVTQTPRYLIKTRGQQVTLSCSPISGHRSVSWYQQTPGQGLQFLFEYFSETQRNKGNFPGRFSGRQFSNSRSEMNVSTLELGDSALYLCASRSQETGELFFGEGSRLTVL.

The chain uses TRBV5-1 and TRBJ2-1; the match to TRBD1 covers 7 bases. Germline V CDR1 and CDR2: SGHRS, YFSETQ. Trimming removed 2 bases from V and 8 bases from J; junction bases left unmatched: 7. This CDR3 has 14 amino acids. Written as DNA, the CDR3 is TGCGCCAGCAGCTTACCGACAGGGCGGGATGAGCAGTTCTTC. It is translated as CASSLPTGRDEQFF.

The chain combines TRBV2 with TRBJ2-3; 13 positions match TRBD2. Trimming cost V 6 bases and J 8 bases; bases outside gene matches: 8. In germline, CDR1 is SNHLY, CDR2 FYNNEI. The CDR3 is 15 amino acids. Here the CDR3 reads CASRETSGGAGTQYF. Here the CDR3 DNA reads TGTGCCAGCAGAGAAACTAGCGGGGGGGCGGGTACGCAGTATTTT. Variable domain in full (rest from reference TRBV2 and TRBJ2-3): EPEVTQTPSHQVTQMGQEVILRCVPISNHLYFYWYRQILGQKVEFLVSFYNNEISEKSEIFDDQFSVERPDGSNFTLKIRSTKLEDSAMYFCASRETSGGAGTQYFGPGTRLTVL.

The chain employs TRBV7-9 and TRBJ2-3; possibly TRBD1 for D (6 bases). Germline CDR1 SEHNR, CDR2 FQNEAQ (reference sequence). The V end was cut by 5 bases, the J end by 3 bases, with 12 bases between. The CDR3 runs 14 residues. CDR3: CASSPRGQTDTQYF. As DNA, the CDR3 is TGTGCCAGCAGCCCGCGTGGACAGACAGATACGCAGTATTTT.

This clone was recorded a few times. The chain combines TRBV24-1 with TRBJ1-4; 8 positions agree with TRBD1. Germline CDR1 reads KGHDR; CDR2 reads SFDVKD. V was clipped by 4 bases and J by 8 bases; unmatched bases: 11. The CDR3 sequence is 16 residues long. The CDR3 loop reads CATSDPLTGENEKLFF. The DNA of the CDR3 is TGTGCCACCAGTGACCCTCTGACAGGGGAGAACGAAAAACTGTTTTTT.

With regard to this clone: The same CDR3 also results from other DNA sequences found in this sample. This chain connects TRBV29-1 to TRBJ1-2, with 9 bases that match TRBD1. The CDR3 sequence is 12 residues long. Per the germline V gene, CDR1 is SQVTM and CDR2 is ANQGSEA. The V and J ends lost 4 bases and 4 bases, in that order; junction bases with no gene match: 1. The chain's CDR3 is CSVAGQGYGYTF. The CDR3, as DNA: TGCAGCGTTGCGGGACAGGGCTATGGCTACACCTTC.

V is TRBV5-1 and J is TRBJ1-1, with 7 bases that match TRBD1. The CDR3 covers 15 residues. Germline lookup yields CDR1 SGHRS and CDR2 YFSETQ. V trimming: 3 bases; J trimming: 0 bases; junction bases outside the gene matches: 5. The CDR3 spells CASSSAGQVNTEAFF. In nucleotides, the CDR3 is TGCGCCAGCAGCTCCGCAGGACAGGTGAACACTGAAGCTTTCTTT.

This chain uses TRBV12-3 or TRBV12-4 with TRBJ1-5; D may be TRBD1 (6 bases). V lost 5 bases, J lost 3 bases, and 8 bases lay in between. The CDR3 extends over 13 amino acids. The CDR3, as DNA: TGTGCCAGCAGTGTGGGGGCCAATCAGCCCCAGCATTTT. The encoded protein is CASSVGANQPQHF.

As regards this clone: One junction end does not reproduce the germline sequence, and a read error may be involved. This chain connects TRBV25-1 to TRBJ2-7, with 7 bases matching TRBD1. The germline V gene encodes CDR1 MGHDK and CDR2 SYGVNS. This CDR3 is 12 amino acids long. The DNA for the CDR3 is TGTGCCAGCAGTGCCCCCGGGACAGCGACCGCCTTC. As protein: CASSAPGTATAF.

J is TRBJ1-2 and V is TRBV7-2; 7 positions match TRBD1. Germline CDR1 and CDR2: SGHTA and FQGNSA. V dropped 6 bases and J dropped 5; count of bases not matched to a gene: 6. This CDR3 region has 13 residues. CDR3 in DNA: TGTGCCAGCAGTCAAGACAGGGAGTATGGCTACACCTTC. Protein sequence: CASSQDREYGYTF.

The chain's CDR3 is CASSLQREETQYF. The CDR3 DNA sequence: TGTGCCAGCAGCTTACAGAGGGAAGAGACCCAGTACTTC. The chain uses TRBV7-2 and TRBJ2-5; a weak D match, TRBD2 (5 bases). The CDR3 contains 13 residues. The germline V and J ends were trimmed by 2 bases and 3 bases, with 7 bases remaining between them. From germline, CDR1 is SGHTA and CDR2 FQGNSA.

This chain joins TRBV4-1 and TRBJ2-3; 14 bases line up with TRBD2. Germline assignment: CDR1 MGHRA and CDR2 YSYEKL. The CDR3 extends over 17 amino acids. J was trimmed by 4 bases and V by 1 base; bases with no gene match: 4. The CDR3 is CASSQGRLAGGPDTQYF. CDR3 DNA sequence: TGCGCCAGCAGCCAAGGGAGACTAGCGGGGGGGCCAGATACGCAGTATTTT.

The chain carries TRBV10-2 and TRBJ1-4; TRBD1 matches at 8 bases. The CDR3 is made up of 18 amino acids. CDR1 WSHSY and CDR2 SAAADI come from the germline V gene. The V and J ends lost 2 bases and 6 bases, in that order; junction bases with no gene match: 14. Here the CDR3 reads CASSEQGTGRGKDEKLFF. The CDR3 nucleotides are TGCGCCAGCAGTGAGCAAGGGACAGGAAGGGGTAAAGATGAAAAACTGTTTTTT.

V gene TRBV2 combines with J gene TRBJ2-7, with D maybe TRBD1 (5 bases). V lost 8 bases and J lost 5, with 16 bases in between. The length of the CDR3 is 13 residues. Germline CDR1 and CDR2: SNHLY and FYNNEI. The DNA of the CDR3 is TGTGCCAGCGCCAGGCAGGGATTTAACGAGCAGTACTTC. This encodes CASARQGFNEQYF.

The genes are TRBV6-5 and TRBJ2-2; 8 nucleotides match TRBD1. This CDR3 comprises 15 residues. The trim removed 6 bases at V and 1 base at J, leaving 4 bases unmatched. CDR1 and CDR2 (germline): MNHEY, SVGAGI. The CDR3 region is CASSLGQGNTGELFF. The CDR3, as DNA: TGTGCCAGCAGCCTTGGACAGGGGAACACCGGGGAGCTGTTTTTT.

V usage is TRBV3-1 (or the pseudogene TRBV3-2) and J usage is TRBJ2-3; 8 bases are a match to TRBD2. Germline V gene data show CDR1 as LGHDT and CDR2 as YNNKEL (reference sequence). J lost 0 bases, V lost 4 bases, and 3 bases had no gene match. The CDR3 is made up of 15 amino acids. CDR3 region: CASSPSSGSTDTQYF. CDR3 coding DNA: TGTGCCAGCAGCCCTTCTAGCGGGAGCACAGATACGCAGTATTTT.

This clone has only one observation. The genes are TRBV10-3 and TRBJ2-1, with TRBD1 matching over 9 bases. This CDR3 contains 15 residues. The ends lost 6 bases at V and 4 bases at J; junction bases unmatched: 7. Germline V CDR1 and CDR2: ENHRY, SYGVKD. CDR3 in amino acids: CAISAPGQGYNEQFF. The CDR3 nucleotides read TGTGCCATCAGCGCGCCGGGACAGGGTTACAATGAGCAGTTCTTC.

This clone was recorded only once. The chain links TRBV3-1 (or the pseudogene TRBV3-2) to TRBJ2-6, with D possibly matching TRBD1 (5 bases). This CDR3 contains 15 residues. Germline V CDR1 and CDR2: LGHDT, YNNKEL (reference sequence). The germline V and J ends were trimmed by 4 bases and 0 bases, with 7 bases remaining between them. The chain's CDR3 is CASSLDSSGANVLTF. The DNA for the CDR3 is TGTGCCAGCAGCCTCGACAGCTCTGGGGCCAACGTCCTGACTTTC.

About this clone itself: The same CDR3 is also encoded by other DNA sequences in this sample. The rearrangement uses TRBV3-1 (or the pseudogene TRBV3-2) and TRBJ1-1; TRBD1 agrees at 7 bases. CDR1 is LGHDT and CDR2 is YNNKEL in the germline V gene (reference sequence). Losses at the gene ends were 1 base for V and 2 bases for J; bases not matched to a gene: 1. The CDR3 is 14 residues long. In DNA form, the CDR3 reads TGTGCCAGCAGCCAAGGAGGGGGCAACACTGAAGCTTTCTTT. Its translation: CASSQGGGNTEAFF.

The V call is TRBV28, the J call TRBJ2-7; TRBD1 matches 9 bases. The V and J ends lost 4 bases and 2 bases, in that order; junction bases with no gene match: 9. Germline-derived CDR1 and CDR2 are MDHEN and SYDVKM. The CDR3 sequence is 16 residues long. The DNA for the CDR3 is TGTGCCAGCAGTTCCACCGGGACAGGGTTAACCTACGAGCAGTACTTC. This encodes CASSSTGTGLTYEQYF. The variable domain in full, completed from reference TRBV28 and TRBJ2-7, reads DVKVTQSSRYLVKRTGEKVFLECVQDMDHENMFWYRQDPGLGLRLIYFSYDVKMKEKGDIPEGYSVSREKKERFSLILESASTNQTSMYLCASSSTGTGLTYEQYFGPGTRLTVT.

The V call is TRBV29-1, the J call TRBJ2-7; D is unclear. The V end lost 4 bases, the J end lost 0 bases, and 10 bases lay between the germline ends. Germline V gives CDR1 SQVTM, CDR2 ANQGSEA. The CDR3 runs to 13 residues. CDR3 DNA: TGCAGCGTTGGTCAACAAAGCTCCTACGAGCAGTACTTC. Its protein is CSVGQQSSYEQYF.